The 10 T cell receptor beta chains presented below share a single source sample, sequenced in a study of T cell responses to AZD1222 COVID-19 vaccine. The data were produced by immunoSEQ multiplex PCR, yet TCRdb's version contains in-frame clones alone and is incomplete. The sample includes around 120,000 clones, around 88% of them seen just once. The source was peripheral blood, collected on day 0 of MenACWY control vaccination. Receptors originate from an adult in good health.

V and J are TRBV6-5 and TRBJ1-1; no clear D. V gave up 6 bases and J gave up 1 base, with 3 bases separating them. Germline CDR1 and CDR2: MNHEY and SVGAGI. The CDR3 runs to 11 residues. Here the CDR3 reads CASRQNTEAFF. In nucleotides, the CDR3 is TGTGCCAGCAGACAGAACACTGAAGCTTTCTTT.

This rearrangement joins TRBV7-7 to TRBJ2-1; D perhaps matches TRBD1 (6 bases). The CDR3 spans 15 residues. The germline CDR1 and CDR2 sequences are SSHAT and FNYEAQ (reference sequence). V was trimmed by 5 bases and J by 2 bases, leaving 13 bases between them. The DNA for the CDR3 is TGTGCCAGCAGCCCTGGGGGACATCCCTACAATGAGCAGTTCTTC. Its protein is CASSPGGHPYNEQFF.

The chain combines TRBV5-1 with TRBJ1-3; D perhaps matches TRBD1 (6 bases). This CDR3 is 14 amino acids long. The V end was cut by 0 bases, the J end by 4 bases, with 8 bases between. Germline V gene lookup returns CDR1 SGHRS and CDR2 YFSETQ. The CDR3 region has the DNA TGCGCCAGCAGCTTGGACAGGGAAGGAAACACCATATATTTT. Translated: CASSLDREGNTIYF.

The chain joins TRBV20-1 to TRBJ1-2; D gene unclear. CDR1 DFQATT and CDR2 SNEGSKA come from the germline V gene (reference sequence). The CDR3 is 11 amino acids. The germline V and J ends were trimmed by 0 bases and 8 bases, with 7 bases remaining between them. The CDR3 DNA reads as TGCAGTGCTAGAGATCGTCGAGGCTACACCTTC. Protein product: CSARDRRGYTF.

This chain links TRBV9 with TRBJ2-1, with 10 bases that match TRBD2. Germline loops: CDR1 SGDLS, CDR2 YYNGEE. V was pared by 0 bases and J by 6 bases, with 3 bases of the junction left unmatched. The CDR3 covers 15 residues. In DNA form, the CDR3 reads TGTGCCAGCAGCGTAGAACTAGCGGGACTCAATGAGCAGTTCTTC. It is translated as CASSVELAGLNEQFF.

The chain carries TRBV6-5 and TRBJ1-2; TRBD1 matches at 9 bases. The CDR3 covers 14 residues. In germline, CDR1 is MNHEY, CDR2 SVGAGI. V was clipped by 7 bases and J by 4 bases; unmatched bases: 7. The CDR3 DNA follows: TGTGCCAGCACAAAGGAACAGGGGGCCTATGGCTACACCTTC. Residues: CASTKEQGAYGYTF.

The chain couples TRBV11-3 to TRBJ1-3, with D uncertain. Germline V CDR1 and CDR2: SGHNT, YENEEA. The CDR3 sequence is 14 residues long. The V gene lost 4 bases and the J gene lost 4 bases, with 11 bases spanning the gap. The CDR3 DNA reads as TGTGCCAGCAGCTCTCGAAGTGGGGGAAACACCATATATTTT. It codes for CASSSRSGGNTIYF.

The chain recombines TRBV29-1 with TRBJ1-1; D not certain. The CDR3 length is 12 residues. The germline V gene encodes CDR1 SQVTM and CDR2 ANQGSEA. The V end was cut by 4 bases, the J end by 0 bases, with 6 bases between. For the CDR3, the DNA is TGCAGCGTTGGACGATTGAACACTGAAGCTTTCTTT. Its protein product is CSVGRLNTEAFF.

The gene calls are TRBV5-4 and TRBJ2-5, with 8 bases matching TRBD1. Germline trimming cut 2 bases from V and 4 bases from J; bases unmatched to any gene: 7. The CDR3 has 15 amino acids. Germline V CDR1 and CDR2: SGHNT, YYREEE (reference sequence). The CDR3 coding sequence is TGTGCCAGCAGCTTAAATCCAGGGGGCGGAGAGACCCAGTACTTC. It yields the protein CASSLNPGGGETQYF.

This rearrangement joins TRBV7-3 to TRBJ2-2, with D possibly being TRBD1 (6 bases). From germline, CDR1 is SGHTA and CDR2 FQGTGA. The germline V and J ends were trimmed by 5 bases and 1 base, with 8 bases remaining between them. The CDR3 extends over 14 amino acids. The chain's CDR3 is CASSVGGNTGELFF. The CDR3, as DNA: TGTGCCAGCAGCGTAGGGGGGAACACCGGGGAGCTGTTTTTT.